Listed below are T cell receptor beta chains from one sample, sequenced in a study of HIV-infected children after antiretroviral therapy interruption. Using its own MiXCR run on the 3' RACE reads, TCRdb lists one record per CDR3 protein. The data show tens of thousands of distinct CDR3 sequences, with approximately 6.1% seen just once and more than 0.75% held by the top ten. The sample consisted of CD45RA+ CD4+ T cells from PBMCs, pooled from several time points, taken from a donor given antiretroviral therapy, either interrupted or continuous. The source is a pool of human donors with HIV. CDR3s include the opening cysteine and the closing phenylalanine or tryptophan. The D gene is left open where the match is weak. Only some rows state a clone size, as once, few, many or a class for expanded clones.

j_call: TRBJ2-7; clone_size: many; v_call: TRBV6-2/TRBV6-3; d_call: TRBD1; cdr3_aa: CASSRPGQVTYEQYF; cdr3_nt: TGTGCCAGCAGCCGTCCGGGACAGGTGACCTACGAGCAGTACTTC
j_call: TRBJ2-1; clone_size: many; v_call: TRBV19; d_call: .; cdr3_aa: CASSIMNEQFF; cdr3_nt: TGTGCCAGTAGTATAATGAATGAGCAGTTCTTC
j_call: TRBJ2-6; clone_size: many; v_call: TRBV10-2; d_call: .; cdr3_aa: CASSAYSGANVLTF; cdr3_nt: TGCGCCAGCAGTGCGTACTCTGGGGCCAACGTCCTGACTTTC
j_call: TRBJ2-7; clone_size: many; v_call: TRBV4-3; d_call: TRBD1; cdr3_aa: CASSPNTARGEQYF; cdr3_nt: TGCGCCAGCAGCCCGAACACGGCCAGGGGGGAGCAGTACTTC
j_call: TRBJ2-3; clone_size: few; v_call: TRBV29-1; d_call: TRBD2; cdr3_aa: CSVELAGGADTQYF; cdr3_nt: TGCAGCGTTGAGCTAGCGGGAGGGGCAGATACGCAGTATTTT
j_call: TRBJ1-6; clone_size: many; v_call: TRBV30; d_call: TRBD1; cdr3_aa: CAWSLTGDSYNSPLYF; cdr3_nt: TGTGCCTGGAGTCTAACAGGGGATTCCTATAATTCGCCCCTCTACTTT
j_call: TRBJ1-5; clone_size: many; v_call: TRBV19; d_call: .; cdr3_aa: CASSIARDTYSNQPQHF; cdr3_nt: TGTGCCAGTAGTATAGCCCGGGACACCTATAGCAATCAGCCCCAGCATTTT
j_call: TRBJ1-5; clone_size: few; v_call: TRBV20-1; d_call: TRBD1; cdr3_aa: CSALTGHGNQPQHF; cdr3_nt: TGCAGTGCTTTGACAGGGCATGGCAATCAGCCCCAGCATTTT
j_call: TRBJ2-4; clone_size: .; v_call: TRBV15; d_call: TRBD2; cdr3_aa: CATSRRTSGIVGNIQYF; cdr3_nt: TGTGCCACCAGCAGAAGGACTAGCGGGATTGTTGGAAACATTCAGTACTTC
j_call: TRBJ1-2; clone_size: many; v_call: TRBV10-3; d_call: TRBD1; cdr3_aa: CAISETGQALGYTF; cdr3_nt: TGTGCCATCAGTGAGACGGGACAGGCTCTTGGCTACACCTTC
j_call: TRBJ2-3; clone_size: .; v_call: TRBV5-1; d_call: .; cdr3_aa: CASSHGGTDTQYF; cdr3_nt: TGCGCCAGCAGCCATGGGGGCACAGATACGCAGTATTTT
j_call: TRBJ2-7; clone_size: few; v_call: TRBV28; d_call: TRBD2; cdr3_aa: CASSYNALAGVREQYF; cdr3_nt: TGTGCCAGCAGTTACAATGCCCTAGCGGGAGTACGCGAGCAGTACTTC
j_call: TRBJ2-1; clone_size: .; v_call: TRBV7-8; d_call: .; cdr3_aa: CASRPHRELPPNNEQFF; cdr3_nt: TGTGCCAGCAGACCTCACAGGGAGCTACCTCCTAACAATGAGCAGTTCTTC